This T cell receptor beta chain was observed in a study of blood T cell repertoires in COVID-19. Overall study: COVID-19 samples from acute and convalescent phases originated in the United States, Italy and Spain. PBMCs, B-cell-depleted T cells, or T cells provided the cDNA or gDNA that made up the material.

J was trimmed by 4 bases and V by 7 bases; bases with no gene match: 10. The germline V gene has CDR1 ENHRY and CDR2 SYGVKD. The length of the CDR3 is 16 residues. In the original workflow: Estimated nucleated cell counts came from reference gene primer amplification. TCRdb's table, derived via immunoSEQ multiplex PCR, lists solely in-frame clones and lacks some. That table supplies the V and J calls and clone size; D and trimming were determined from the DNA. The table records 350,000 to 450,000 clones, more than 80% of them present only once. The chain carries TRBV10-3 and TRBJ2-1; 10 bases fit TRBD2. Sequencing input: peripheral blood. This receptor was obtained from a man between 35 and 55 years old with acute or convalescent COVID-19. This CDR3 is CAITNIRTSGYNEQFF. The CDR3 nucleotides read TGTGCCATCACCAACATTAGGACTAGCGGATACAATGAGCAGTTCTTC.